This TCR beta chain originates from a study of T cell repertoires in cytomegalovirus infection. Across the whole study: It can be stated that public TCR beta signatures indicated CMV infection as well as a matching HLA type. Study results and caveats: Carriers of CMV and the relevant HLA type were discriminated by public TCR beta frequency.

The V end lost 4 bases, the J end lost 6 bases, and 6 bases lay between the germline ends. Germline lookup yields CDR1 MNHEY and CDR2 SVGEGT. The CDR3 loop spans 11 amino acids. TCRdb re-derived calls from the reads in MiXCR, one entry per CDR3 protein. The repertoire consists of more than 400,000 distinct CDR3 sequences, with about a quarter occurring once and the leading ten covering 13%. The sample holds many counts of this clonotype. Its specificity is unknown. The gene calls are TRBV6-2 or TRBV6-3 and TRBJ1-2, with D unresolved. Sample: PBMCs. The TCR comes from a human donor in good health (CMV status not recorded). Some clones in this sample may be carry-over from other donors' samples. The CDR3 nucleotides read TGTGCCAGCAGTTCGATAAATGGCTACACCTTC. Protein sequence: CASSSINGYTF.